Reported below is one T cell receptor (beta chain). The CDR3 extends over 14 amino acids. V lost 5 bases, J lost 4 bases, and 3 bases stayed unmatched. Germline CDR1 and CDR2: SGHTA and FQGNSA. Data came from immunoSEQ multiplex PCR; TCRdb stores just in-frame clones and leaves some out. The sample has 1,500,000 or so clones, approximately 98.5% seen once; the top ten hold over 0.3%. The entry originates in a study of shared clonotypes between healthy human individuals. This receptor was obtained from a man aged 25 to 40 in good health. The chain combines TRBV7-2 with TRBJ2-7; TRBD2 matches 12 bases. Sequenced: naive CD4+ T cells sorted from blood. Subset reported: CD45RA+ positively selected. The CDR3 here is CASSRTSGIYEQYF. The CDR3 coding sequence is TGTGCCAGCAGCCGGACTAGCGGGATATACGAGCAGTACTTC.